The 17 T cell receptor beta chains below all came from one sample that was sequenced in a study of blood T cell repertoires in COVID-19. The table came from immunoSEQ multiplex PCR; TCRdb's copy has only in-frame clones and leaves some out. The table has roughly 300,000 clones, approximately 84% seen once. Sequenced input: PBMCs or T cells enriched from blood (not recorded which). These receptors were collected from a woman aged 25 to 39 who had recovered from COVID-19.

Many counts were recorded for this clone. As DNA, the CDR3 is TGTGCCAGTAGCAACAAATGGGGGGGCAATCAGCCCCAGCATTTT. This codes for CASSNKWGGNQPQHF. V usage is TRBV19 and J usage is TRBJ1-5; D perhaps matches TRBD1 (5 bases). The CDR3 covers 15 residues. CDR1 is LNHDA, CDR2 SQIVND, per germline (reference sequence). V shed 6 bases and J shed 2 bases, with 14 bases lying between them.

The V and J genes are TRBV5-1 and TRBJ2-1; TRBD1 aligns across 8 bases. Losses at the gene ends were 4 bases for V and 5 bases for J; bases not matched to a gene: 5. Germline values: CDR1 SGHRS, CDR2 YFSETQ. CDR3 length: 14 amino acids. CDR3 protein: CASSRSTGDNEQFF. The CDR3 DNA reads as TGCGCCAGCAGCCGGTCGACAGGGGACAATGAGCAGTTCTTC.

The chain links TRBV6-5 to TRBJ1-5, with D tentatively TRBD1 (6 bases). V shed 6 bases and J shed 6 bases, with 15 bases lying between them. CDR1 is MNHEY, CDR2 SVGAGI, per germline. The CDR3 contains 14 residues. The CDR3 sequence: CASSTDSASQPQHF. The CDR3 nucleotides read TGTGCCAGCAGCACGGACAGCGCAAGTCAGCCCCAGCATTTT.

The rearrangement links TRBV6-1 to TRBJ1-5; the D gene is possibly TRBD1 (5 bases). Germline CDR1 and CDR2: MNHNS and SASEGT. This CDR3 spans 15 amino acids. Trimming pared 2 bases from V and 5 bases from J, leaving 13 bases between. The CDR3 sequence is CASSESGGGDQPQHF. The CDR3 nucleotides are TGTGCCAGCAGTGAAAGCGGGGGTGGGGATCAGCCCCAGCATTTT.

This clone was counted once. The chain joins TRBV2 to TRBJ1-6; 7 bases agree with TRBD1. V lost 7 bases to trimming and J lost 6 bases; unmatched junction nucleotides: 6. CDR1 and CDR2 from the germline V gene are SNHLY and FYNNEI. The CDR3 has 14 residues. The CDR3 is CASKTTGSNSPLHF. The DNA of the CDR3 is TGTGCCAGCAAGACGACAGGGAGTAATTCACCCCTCCACTTT.

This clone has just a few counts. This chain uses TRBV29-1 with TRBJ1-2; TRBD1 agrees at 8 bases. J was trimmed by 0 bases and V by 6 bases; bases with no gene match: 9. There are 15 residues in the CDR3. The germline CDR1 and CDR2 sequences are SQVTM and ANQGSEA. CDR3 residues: CSVRTGSTANYGYTF. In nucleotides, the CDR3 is TGCAGCGTCCGGACAGGGTCGACAGCTAACTATGGCTACACCTTC.

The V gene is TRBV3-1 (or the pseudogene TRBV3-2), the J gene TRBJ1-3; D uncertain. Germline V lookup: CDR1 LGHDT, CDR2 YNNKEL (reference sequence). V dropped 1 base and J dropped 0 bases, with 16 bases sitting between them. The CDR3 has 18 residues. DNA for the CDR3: TGTGCCAGCAGCCAAGCCCTTGGCAGCGCAACCTCTGGAAACACCATATATTTT. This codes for CASSQALGSATSGNTIYF.

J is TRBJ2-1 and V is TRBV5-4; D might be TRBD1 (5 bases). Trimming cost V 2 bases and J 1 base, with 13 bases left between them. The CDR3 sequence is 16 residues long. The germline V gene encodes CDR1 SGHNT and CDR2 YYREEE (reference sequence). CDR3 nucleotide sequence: TGTGCCAGCAGCTTTCCAGGGCAGGTATCCTACAATGAGCAGTTCTTC. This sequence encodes CASSFPGQVSYNEQFF.

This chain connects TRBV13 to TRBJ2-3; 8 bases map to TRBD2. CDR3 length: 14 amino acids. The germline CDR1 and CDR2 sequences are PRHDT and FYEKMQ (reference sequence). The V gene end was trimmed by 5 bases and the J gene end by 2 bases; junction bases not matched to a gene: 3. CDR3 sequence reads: CASSPGLDTDTQYF. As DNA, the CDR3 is TGTGCCAGCAGCCCGGGACTAGACACAGATACGCAGTATTTT.

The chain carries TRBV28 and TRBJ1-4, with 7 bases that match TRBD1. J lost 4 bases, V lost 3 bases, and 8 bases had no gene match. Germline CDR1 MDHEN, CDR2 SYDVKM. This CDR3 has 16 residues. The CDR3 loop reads CASSLTDRALNEKLFF. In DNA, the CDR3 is TGTGCCAGCAGTTTGACCGACAGGGCTCTTAATGAAAAACTGTTTTTT. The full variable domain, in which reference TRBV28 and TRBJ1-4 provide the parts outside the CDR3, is DVKVTQSSRYLVKRTGEKVFLECVQDMDHENMFWYRQDPGLGLRLIYFSYDVKMKEKGDIPEGYSVSREKKERFSLILESASTNQTSMYLCASSLTDRALNEKLFFGSGTQLSVL.

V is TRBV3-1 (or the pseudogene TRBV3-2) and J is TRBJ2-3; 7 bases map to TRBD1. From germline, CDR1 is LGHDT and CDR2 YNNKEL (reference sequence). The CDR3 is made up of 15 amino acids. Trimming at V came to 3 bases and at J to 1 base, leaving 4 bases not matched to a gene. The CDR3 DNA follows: TGTGCCAGCAGCCAGTCCGGACAGGGCACAGATACGCAGTATTTT. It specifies CASSQSGQGTDTQYF.

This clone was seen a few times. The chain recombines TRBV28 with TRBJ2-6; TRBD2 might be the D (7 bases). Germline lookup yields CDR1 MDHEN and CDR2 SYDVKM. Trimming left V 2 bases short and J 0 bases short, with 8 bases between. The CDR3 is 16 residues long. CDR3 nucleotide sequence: TGTGCCAGCAGTTTAAGGGGGGGCTCTGGGGCCAACGTCCTGACTTTC. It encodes CASSLRGGSGANVLTF.

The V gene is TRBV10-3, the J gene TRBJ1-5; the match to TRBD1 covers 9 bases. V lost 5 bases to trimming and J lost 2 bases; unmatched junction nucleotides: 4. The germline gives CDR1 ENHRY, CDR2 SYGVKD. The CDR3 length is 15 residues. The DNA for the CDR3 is TGTGCCATCAGTACAGGGGGCGAACGCAATCAGCCCCAGCATTTT. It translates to CAISTGGERNQPQHF.

The CDR3 reads CASGLAAYNEQFF. Here the CDR3 DNA reads TGTGCAAGTGGGCTAGCGGCCTACAATGAGCAGTTCTTC. This chain connects TRBV19 to TRBJ2-1, with 7 bases that match TRBD2. Germline loops: CDR1 LNHDA, CDR2 SQIVND (reference sequence). The length of the CDR3 is 13 residues.

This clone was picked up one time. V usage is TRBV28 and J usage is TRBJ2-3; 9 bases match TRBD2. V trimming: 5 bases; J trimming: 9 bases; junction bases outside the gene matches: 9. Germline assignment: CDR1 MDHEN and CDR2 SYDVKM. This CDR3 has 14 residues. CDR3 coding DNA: TGTGCCAGCAGTACTTTCTTAGCGGGGGAAACGCAGTATTTT. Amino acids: CASSTFLAGETQYF. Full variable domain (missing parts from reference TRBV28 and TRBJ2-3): DVKVTQSSRYLVKRTGEKVFLECVQDMDHENMFWYRQDPGLGLRLIYFSYDVKMKEKGDIPEGYSVSREKKERFSLILESASTNQTSMYLCASSTFLAGETQYFGPGTRLTVL.

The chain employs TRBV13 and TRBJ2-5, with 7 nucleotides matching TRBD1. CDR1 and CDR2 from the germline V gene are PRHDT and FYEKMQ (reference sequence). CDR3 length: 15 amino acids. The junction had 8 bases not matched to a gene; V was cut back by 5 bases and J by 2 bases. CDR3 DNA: TGTGCCAGCAGCGACCAGACAGGGCCTCAAGAGACCCAGTACTTC. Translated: CASSDQTGPQETQYF.

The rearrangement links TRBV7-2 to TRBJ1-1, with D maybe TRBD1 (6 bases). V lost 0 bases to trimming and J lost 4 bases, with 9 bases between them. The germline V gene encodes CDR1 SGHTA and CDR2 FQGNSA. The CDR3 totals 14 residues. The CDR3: CASSLAGRGTEAFF. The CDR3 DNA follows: TGTGCCAGCAGCTTAGCGGGCAGGGGCACTGAAGCTTTCTTT.